This paragraph reports one T cell receptor (beta chain). Its antigen is not known. This sample is part of a study of B cell selection in AIRE deficiency. Only in-frame clones appear in the TCRdb table, and some are missing; sequencing was by immunoSEQ multiplex PCR. The table lists 20,000 to 25,000 clones, 94% of them singletons, with roughly 2% in the top ten. Study-wide findings and caveats: TCRbeta-only data showed roughly 33% of shared healthy Treg sequences in healthy Tconv. About 28% of healthy-shared Treg sequences were found among patient Tconv cells. Shared Treg sequences were biased toward short CDR3s with few non-templated nucleotide insertions. In TCRBV usage, CDR3 length and diversity, patient Tconv and Treg cells matched healthy donors.

Sorted regulatory T cells were CD4-positive, CD25-high and CD127-low or negative. The CDR3 covers 14 residues. Looked up from germline, CDR1 is SGHTA and CDR2 is FQGNSA. Germline trimming cut 1 base from V and 9 bases from J; bases unmatched to any gene: 4. The clonotype originates from a human donor with AIRE deficiency. The specimen was Tregs sorted from PBMCs. The chain is built from TRBV7-2 and TRBJ2-1; TRBD2 matches 9 bases. CDR3: CASSLGGRVGEQFF. The CDR3 DNA reads TGTGCCAGCAGCTTAGGCGGGAGGGTTGGTGAGCAGTTCTTC.